The 28 T cell receptor beta chains given below trace back to one sample, sequenced in a study of lymphopenia after photon versus proton radiotherapy. Clones were read by immunoSEQ multiplex PCR, and TCRdb kept only the in-frame ones, dropping some. The repertoire holds 25,000 or so clones, with 75% to 90% as singletons. The sequencing used peripheral blood, collected from a patient treated with photon-based radiotherapy. All receptors come from a man aged 30 to 39 with gastric cancer.

This chain uses TRBV11-3 with TRBJ2-7, with 11 bases matching TRBD2. The CDR3 is 16 residues long. V trimming: 4 bases; J trimming: 3 bases; junction bases outside the gene matches: 8. Germline-derived CDR1 and CDR2 are SGHNT and YENEEA. In nucleotides, the CDR3 is TGTGCCAGCAGCTCAGAACCTAGCGGGAGGCGCTACGAGCAGTACTTC. Its protein is CASSSEPSGRRYEQYF.

The chain employs TRBV18 and TRBJ1-4, with no clear D. The CDR3 runs 15 residues. Per germline, CDR1 KGHSH and CDR2 LQKENI. Deletions cut 5 bases from V and 12 bases from J, with 22 bases between. The CDR3 is CASSSASAALIELFF. The CDR3 nucleotides are TGTGCCAGCTCATCAGCTTCCGCCGCCTTAATAGAACTGTTTTTT.

The CDR3, as DNA: TGTGCCAGCAGTTTAGACTACCCAGGGACCTACAATGAGCAGTTCTTC. This gives the protein CASSLDYPGTYNEQFF. This chain links TRBV27 with TRBJ2-1, with D perhaps assigned TRBD1 or TRBD2 (5 bases each). Trimming pared 2 bases from V and 2 bases from J, leaving 13 bases between. The CDR3 loop spans 16 amino acids. Germline CDR1 MNHEY, CDR2 SMNVEV (reference sequence).

V is TRBV18 and J is TRBJ2-3; 7 bases align to TRBD2. The CDR3 is 16 residues long. Germline V lookup: CDR1 KGHSH, CDR2 LQKENI. Trimming took 0 bases from V and 6 from J; bases not matched to a gene: 9. Here the CDR3 reads CASSPPSAGVHDTQYF. The CDR3 DNA is TGTGCCAGCTCACCACCATCGGCGGGAGTACACGATACGCAGTATTTT.

This chain uses TRBV4-3 with TRBJ1-5, with D tentatively TRBD1 (5 bases). This CDR3 comprises 14 residues. Germline values: CDR1 LGHNA, CDR2 YSLEER. The ends were cut back, 2 bases at V and 5 bases at J, with 10 bases in the middle. The CDR3 DNA reads as TGCGCCAGCAGCCAACAGGGTCGGGATCAGCCCCAGCATTTT. Encoded protein: CASSQQGRDQPQHF.

V gene TRBV15 combines with J gene TRBJ2-3; D may be TRBD2 (7 bases). The CDR3 is made up of 16 amino acids. V shed 1 base and J shed 1 base, with 12 bases lying between them. Germline V gives CDR1 LNHNV, CDR2 YYDKDF (reference sequence). The CDR3 spells CATSRVRGAGTDTQYF. For the CDR3, the DNA is TGTGCCACCAGCAGAGTCCGGGGGGCGGGCACAGATACGCAGTATTTT. Supplemented by reference TRBV15 and TRBJ2-3, the full variable domain reads DAMVIQNPRYQVTQFGKPVTLSCSQTLNHNVMYWYQQKSSQAPKLLFHYYDKDFNNEADTPDNFQSRRPNTSFCFLDIRSPGLGDTAMYLCATSRVRGAGTDTQYFGPGTRLTVL.

This clone appeared a few times. The V call is TRBV29-1, the J call TRBJ2-7; 7 positions agree with TRBD1. J lost 0 bases, V lost 5 bases, and 10 bases had no gene match. CDR3 length equals 15 residues. Germline values: CDR1 SQVTM, CDR2 ANQGSEA. CDR3 bases: TGCAGCGTTACCCACAGGACAGGACCCTCCTACGAGCAGTACTTC. It translates to CSVTHRTGPSYEQYF.

The chain employs TRBV7-2 and TRBJ1-5, with D possibly TRBD1 on 6 matching bases. Germline lookup yields CDR1 SGHTA and CDR2 FQGNSA. This CDR3 region has 15 residues. Trimming pared 4 bases from V and 2 bases from J, leaving 12 bases between. The chain's CDR3 is CASSSQPGGNQPQHF. The CDR3, as DNA: TGTGCCAGCAGCTCTCAACCAGGGGGCAATCAGCCCCAGCATTTT.

This clone has only one observation. V gene TRBV21-1 combines with J gene TRBJ1-5. TRBV21-1 is a pseudogene locus. The CDR3 extends over 17 amino acids. CDR3 loop: CASSKALETKHNQPQHF. The CDR3 DNA reads TGTGCCAGCAGCAAAGCGCTGGAGACCAAGCACAATCAGCCCCAGCATTTT.

The chain uses TRBV11-3 and TRBJ2-4, with D maybe TRBD1 (6 bases). The germline gives CDR1 SGHNT, CDR2 YENEEA. The CDR3 is 13 residues long. Trimming cost V 3 bases and J 8 bases, with 11 bases left between them. The CDR3 here is CASSLGAGDIQYF. The CDR3 DNA reads TGTGCCAGCAGCTTGGGGGCTGGGGACATTCAGTACTTC.

This clone was counted a few times. The gene calls are TRBV15 and TRBJ1-5, with D possibly matching TRBD1 (5 bases). The V end was cut by 5 bases, the J end by 0 bases, with 8 bases between. The CDR3 spans 14 residues. CDR1 and CDR2 (germline): LNHNV, YYDKDF (reference sequence). CDR3 nucleotides: TGTGCCACCAGCGGCACAGGTAGCAATCAGCCCCAGCATTTT. As protein: CATSGTGSNQPQHF.

This chain uses TRBV6-5 with TRBJ1-6; unclear D gene. Trimming removed 4 bases from V and 0 bases from J, with 10 bases in between. Germline V gives CDR1 MNHEY, CDR2 SVGAGI. This CDR3 has 16 residues. This CDR3 reads CASSSLQSSYNSPLHF. For the CDR3, the DNA is TGTGCCAGCAGTTCCCTACAGAGCTCCTATAATTCACCCCTCCACTTT.

This clone was detected once. The genes are TRBV2 and TRBJ1-4, with D hard to call. V lost 5 bases and J 8 bases, leaving 12 bases between the germline ends. CDR1 is SNHLY and CDR2 is FYNNEI in the germline V gene. The CDR3 totals 13 residues. CDR3 in DNA: TGTGCCAGCAGTCAGGATTTTATAGAAAAACTGTTTTTT. Encoded protein: CASSQDFIEKLFF.

This clone was seen a single time. The chain employs TRBV11-1 and TRBJ2-3, with unresolved D. V was pared by 3 bases and J by 6 bases, with 10 bases between. The CDR3 extends over 13 amino acids. Germline CDR1 SGHAT, CDR2 FQDESV (reference sequence). CDR3 region: CASSLGKRDTQYF. The CDR3 nucleotides are TGTGCCAGCAGCTTGGGGAAGAGGGATACGCAGTATTTT. The complete variable domain, with remaining parts taken from reference TRBV11-1 and TRBJ2-3, reads EAEVAQSPRYKITEKSQAVAFWCDPISGHATLYWYRQILGQGPELLVQFQDESVVDDSQLPKDRFSAERLKGVDSTLKIQPAELGDSAMYLCASSLGKRDTQYFGPGTRLTVL.

The gene calls are TRBV7-2 and TRBJ1-4, with D tentatively TRBD1 (5 bases). Trimming left V 6 bases short and J 0 bases short, with 8 bases between. Germline V gives CDR1 SGHTA, CDR2 FQGNSA. The CDR3 consists of 14 residues. The CDR3 loop is CASSDSATNEKLFF. The CDR3 DNA sequence: TGTGCCAGCAGTGACAGCGCAACTAATGAAAAACTGTTTTTT.

This chain uses TRBV9 with TRBJ2-4; D is possibly TRBD1 (6 bases). This CDR3 has 13 residues. The germline CDR1 and CDR2 sequences are SGDLS and YYNGEE. The V gene lost 3 bases and the J gene lost 4 bases, with 8 bases spanning the gap. The CDR3 region has the DNA TGTGCCAGCAGCGGGGGGACAAAAAACATTCAGTACTTC. Encoded protein: CASSGGTKNIQYF.

The CDR3 region is CASSQSSTDTQYF. Here the CDR3 DNA reads TGTGCCAGCAGTCAATCTAGCACAGATACGCAGTATTTT. The chain is built from TRBV28 and TRBJ2-3; D is unclear. The CDR3 covers 13 residues. Trimming pared 5 bases from V and 0 bases from J, leaving 6 bases between. Germline lookup yields CDR1 MDHEN and CDR2 SYDVKM.

V gene TRBV10-1 combines with J gene TRBJ1-1, with D unclear. V lost 0 bases, J lost 1 base, and 6 bases lay in between. CDR1 is WNHNN, CDR2 SYGVQD, per germline (reference sequence). The CDR3 contains 14 residues. CDR3 nucleotides: TGCGCCAGCAGTGAGTCGGTTGAGAACACTGAAGCTTTCTTT. As protein: CASSESVENTEAFF.

CDR3 coding DNA: TGTGCCAGCAGCTTTCCTGGTAATACGCAGTATTTT. Translation gives CASSFPGNTQYF. V usage is TRBV7-2 and J usage is TRBJ2-3, with unresolved D. V was trimmed by 3 bases and J by 7 bases, leaving 8 bases between them. Germline CDR1 is SGHTA and CDR2 is FQGNSA. The CDR3 totals 12 residues.

The rearrangement uses TRBV5-1 and TRBJ2-3, with a tentative D call TRBD2 (7 bases). The CDR3 totals 18 residues. Trimming pared 0 bases from V and 2 bases from J, leaving 19 bases between. Germline assignment: CDR1 SGHRS and CDR2 YFSETQ. The CDR3 sequence: CASSLGMGGRGNTDTQYF. The CDR3 DNA is TGCGCCAGCAGCTTGGGGATGGGGGGGCGCGGGAACACAGATACGCAGTATTTT.

The V gene is TRBV4-1, the J gene TRBJ2-1, with D possibly TRBD1 on 5 matching bases. Germline lookup yields CDR1 MGHRA and CDR2 YSYEKL. Trimming left V 2 bases short and J 6 bases short, with 11 bases between. This CDR3 comprises 14 residues. This CDR3 reads CASSQRREGNEQFF. Here the CDR3 DNA reads TGCGCCAGCAGCCAACGCAGGGAAGGCAATGAGCAGTTCTTC.

This rearrangement joins TRBV2 to TRBJ2-2, with D perhaps matching TRBD2 (7 bases). From germline, CDR1 is SNHLY and CDR2 FYNNEI. The CDR3 loop spans 18 amino acids. The V and J ends lost 4 bases and 5 bases respectively, with 23 bases between them. The DNA for the CDR3 is TGTGCCAGCAGTGCGCAAAAGGCGGCGGGGGCGGGGACCGGGGAGCTGTTTTTT. This sequence encodes CASSAQKAAGAGTGELFF.

The chain is built from TRBV11-3 and TRBJ2-5; 8 nucleotides line up with TRBD2. The ends lost 4 bases at V and 4 bases at J; junction bases unmatched: 11. The germline V gene has CDR1 SGHNT and CDR2 YENEEA. The CDR3 covers 16 residues. The CDR3 DNA reads as TGTGCCAGCAGCTCTCGTAGCGGGGCGGGCGGAGAGACCCAGTACTTC. Protein product: CASSSRSGAGGETQYF. The complete variable domain, with remaining parts taken from reference TRBV11-3 and TRBJ2-5, reads EAGVVQSPRYKIIEKKQPVAFWCNPISGHNTLYWYLQNLGQGPELLIRYENEEAVDDSQLPKDRFSAERLKGVDSTLKIQPAELGDSAVYLCASSSRSGAGGETQYFGPGTRLLVL.

This rearrangement joins TRBV28 to TRBJ2-7; TRBD2 is a possible D gene (7 bases). Germline lookup yields CDR1 MDHEN and CDR2 SYDVKM. V lost 3 bases to trimming and J lost 6 bases, with 9 bases between them. The length of the CDR3 is 12 residues. CDR3 region: CASSLGGREQYF. As DNA, the CDR3 is TGTGCCAGCAGTTTGGGGGGGCGCGAGCAGTACTTC.

The chain uses TRBV12-5 and TRBJ2-5, with TRBD2 as a possible D gene (6 bases). In germline, CDR1 is LGHNT, CDR2 FRNRAP. V gave up 1 base and J gave up 3 bases, with 12 bases separating them. The CDR3 loop spans 15 amino acids. The CDR3 DNA follows: TGTGCTAGTGGTTTGGATACTAGCAGGGAAGAGACCCAGTACTTC. This codes for CASGLDTSREETQYF.

In its sample, this clone was seen a few times. The chain couples TRBV6-6 to TRBJ2-2; TRBD2 might be the D (5 bases). The CDR3 loop spans 15 amino acids. V was clipped by 0 bases and J by 4 bases, with 9 bases between them. The germline gives CDR1 MNHNY, CDR2 SVGAGI (reference sequence). CDR3 DNA sequence: TGTGCCAGCAGTTACTCGACCGGAGGCACCGGGGAGCTGTTTTTT. Protein sequence: CASSYSTGGTGELFF.

This sequence joins TRBV28 and TRBJ1-2, with 8 bases fitting TRBD1. Unmatched junction bases numbered 13, after V lost 2 bases and J lost 5 bases. Germline V gene data show CDR1 as MDHEN and CDR2 as SYDVKM. The CDR3 consists of 17 residues. The CDR3 protein is CASSLSHGQGVRYGYTF. CDR3 nucleotides: TGTGCCAGCAGTTTAAGTCATGGACAGGGAGTTAGGTATGGCTACACCTTC.

The V call is TRBV11-2, the J call TRBJ1-1, with a tentative D call TRBD1 (6 bases). The CDR3 is 14 residues long. Germline CDR1 reads SGHAT; CDR2 reads FQNNGV. V lost 6 bases to trimming and J lost 10 bases, with 21 bases between them. This CDR3 reads CASRSPIQGRGAFF. CDR3 DNA: TGTGCCAGCAGGAGCCCGATACAGGGTAGAGGAGCTTTCTTT.